This TCR beta chain comes out of a study of blood T cell repertoires in COVID-19. The overall study: Sample material is recorded as cDNA or gDNA derived from T cells, B-cell-depleted T cells, or PBMCs.

For this clone: At one end, the junction sequence differs from germline, possibly due to a read error.

TCRdb's copy holds only in-frame clones and misses some; the assay was immunoSEQ multiplex PCR. The repertoire holds about 180,000 clones, with about 88% as singletons. Sequences were obtained from peripheral blood. The origin of this receptor is a man in his late teens or twenties who had recovered from COVID-19.

As DNA, the CDR3 is TGTGCCAGCCGCCAGGCCTTGACTAGCCCCGACTTC. It is translated as CASRQALTSPDF. V and J are TRBV7-2 and TRBJ2-5; TRBD2 matches 7 bases. The germline CDR1 and CDR2 sequences are SGHTA and FQGNSA. The CDR3 sequence is 12 residues long.